This T cell receptor (beta chain) came from a study of T-cell memory formation after mild COVID-19. TCRdb re-called the 5' RACE reads through MiXCR, storing one row per CDR3 protein. Of 250,000 or so distinct CDR3 sequences in the sample, about a sixth were seen once. This clonotype was seen only a few times. The CDR3 is 14 residues long. V shed 4 bases and J 2 bases; nucleotides not matched to a gene: 0. The chain carries TRBV12-3 or TRBV12-4 and TRBJ2-7, with TRBD2 matching 12 bases. This TCR derives from a young man who had mild COVID-19 (a few samples of this study predate the infection). Cell type and time point are not known. The sample taken for sequencing was PBMCs or a T cell subset sorted from them (not recorded which). The CDR3 is CASSSSGGAYEQYF. The CDR3 nucleotides read TGTGCCAGCAGTTCTAGCGGGGGGGCCTACGAGCAGTACTTC.